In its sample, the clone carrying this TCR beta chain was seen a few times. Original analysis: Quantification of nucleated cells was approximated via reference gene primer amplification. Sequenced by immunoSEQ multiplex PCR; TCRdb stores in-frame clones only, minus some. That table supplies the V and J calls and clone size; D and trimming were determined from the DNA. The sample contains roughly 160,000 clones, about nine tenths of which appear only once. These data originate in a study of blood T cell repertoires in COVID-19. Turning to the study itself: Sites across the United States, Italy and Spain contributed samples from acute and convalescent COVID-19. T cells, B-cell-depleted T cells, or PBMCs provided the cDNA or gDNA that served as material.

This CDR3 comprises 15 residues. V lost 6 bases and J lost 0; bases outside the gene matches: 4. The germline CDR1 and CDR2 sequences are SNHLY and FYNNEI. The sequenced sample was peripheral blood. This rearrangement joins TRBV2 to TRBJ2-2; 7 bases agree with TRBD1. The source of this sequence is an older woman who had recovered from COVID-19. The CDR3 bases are TGTGCCAGCAGAAGACAGGGTTCGAACACCGGGGAGCTGTTTTTT. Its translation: CASRRQGSNTGELFF.